Shown below are 24 T cell receptor beta chains from a single sample sequenced in a study of T-cell memory formation after mild COVID-19 (dated by TCRdb to the early 2020s). Library prep was done by 5' RACE. Sequencer: Illumina NovaSeq 6000. TCRdb reanalyzed the raw reads on its own, using fastp at Q25 for trimming and MiXCR for clone calling, and kept in-frame beta chains. Entries that share a CDR3 protein sequence are merged under the most common genes and DNA. The sample table shows 200,000 to 250,000 distinct CDR3 sequences, and over 15% are seen once. The ten largest make up approximately 3.6% of the sample. Sequenced material: PBMCs or a T cell subset sorted from them (not recorded which). These receptors were taken from a young man who had mild COVID-19 (a few samples of this study predate the infection). The sample titles of this study are shuffled in the database, so cell type and time point are left out; the donor was told from shared clones.

This clonotype was seen a handful of times. V gene TRBV3-1 combines with J gene TRBJ1-1; D not resolved. The V end lost 5 bases, the J end lost 2 bases, and 15 bases lay between the germline ends. This CDR3 has 15 amino acids. CDR1 and CDR2 from the germline V gene are LGHDT and YNNKEL (reference sequence). As DNA, the CDR3 is TGTGCCAGCAGCTCCCGTGGCGGGATTAACACTGAAGCTTTCTTT. It yields the protein CASSSRGGINTEAFF.

This clonotype was seen a handful of times. The gene calls are TRBV6-5 and TRBJ1-1, with unresolved D. The ends were cut back, 7 bases at V and 3 bases at J, with 12 bases in the middle. Germline V gives CDR1 MNHEY, CDR2 SVGAGI. The length of the CDR3 is 13 residues. CDR3 sequence reads: CASTPWGYTEAFF. The CDR3 bases are TGTGCCAGCACCCCCTGGGGTTACACTGAAGCTTTCTTT.

This clonotype was counted between two and nine times. The chain uses TRBV29-1 and TRBJ2-1; TRBD2 matches 8 bases. V dropped 5 bases and J dropped 8; count of bases not matched to a gene: 11. The CDR3 contains 14 residues. CDR1 and CDR2 from the germline V gene are SQVTM and ANQGSEA. Written as DNA, the CDR3 is TGCAGCGTTTCGACTAGCGCGTTAATCCATGAGCAGTTCTTC. Protein: CSVSTSALIHEQFF.

This clonotype was found many times. This chain connects TRBV12-3 or TRBV12-4 to TRBJ1-1, with 8 bases aligning to TRBD1. Trimming at V came to 8 bases and at J to 3 bases, leaving 2 bases not matched to a gene. The length of the CDR3 is 12 residues. The CDR3 sequence is CASAGGYTEAFF. As DNA, the CDR3 is TGTGCCAGCGCAGGGGGCTACACTGAAGCTTTCTTT.

The rearrangement links TRBV5-4 to TRBJ1-2; a possible D gene is TRBD1 (5 bases). The CDR3 is 16 amino acids. V lost 4 bases and J lost 7, with 23 bases in between. CDR1 and CDR2 from the germline V gene are SGHNT and YYREEE (reference sequence). CDR3: CASSAGTAHGSSGYTF. CDR3 nucleotides: TGTGCCAGCAGCGCCGGGACCGCCCACGGGTCATCTGGCTACACCTTC.

This clonotype has just a few counts. This chain links TRBV7-2 with TRBJ1-6; maybe TRBD1 (6 bases). The V gene's germline CDR1 is SGHTA and CDR2 FQGNSA. CDR3 size: 14 residues. Deletions cut 7 bases from V and 10 bases from J, with 17 bases between. CDR3 coding DNA: TGTGCCAGCAACGGGGGGGGGCAGGAGTCACCCCTCCACTTT. Amino acid sequence: CASNGGGQESPLHF.

The J gene is TRBJ2-1, the V gene TRBV4-1; TRBD2 matches 9 bases. CDR1 and CDR2 from the germline V gene are MGHRA and YSYEKL. There are 17 residues in the CDR3. Trimming removed 0 bases from V and 7 bases from J; junction bases left unmatched: 10. The CDR3 nucleotides read TGCGCCAGCAGCCAAGATCCAGCGGGGGGACCTTGGAATGAGCAGTTCTTC. This gives the protein CASSQDPAGGPWNEQFF.

In its sample, this clonotype was seen a few times. In DNA form, the CDR3 reads TGTGCCAGCAGTCCTGAGTGGGGGGGGACCCAGTACTTC. Its translation: CASSPEWGGTQYF. The rearrangement uses TRBV12-3 or TRBV12-4 and TRBJ2-5, with TRBD2 identical over 7 bases. The CDR3 consists of 13 residues. Germline trimming cut 5 bases from V and 7 bases from J; bases unmatched to any gene: 7.

This clonotype occurred a few times. V and J are TRBV3-1 and TRBJ1-3; D gene ambiguous. Germline V gene lookup returns CDR1 LGHDT and CDR2 YNNKEL (reference sequence). The CDR3 has 12 residues. Trimming cost V 1 base and J 7 bases, with 5 bases left between them. The CDR3: CASSQGLNTIYF. The CDR3 DNA reads as TGTGCCAGCAGCCAAGGCCTCAACACCATATATTTT.

This clonotype was recorded a few times. The J gene is TRBJ2-7, the V gene TRBV25-1, with D hard to call. This CDR3 region has 12 residues. Germline assignment: CDR1 MGHDK and CDR2 SYGVNS. Trimming stripped 6 bases from V and 5 bases from J, with 11 bases between. The CDR3 DNA sequence: TGTGCCAGCAGCGATTACAGTGACGAGCAGTACTTC. It yields the protein CASSDYSDEQYF.

V and J are TRBV5-1 and TRBJ2-4; 8 bases align to TRBD1. This CDR3 is 17 amino acids long. CDR1 is SGHRS and CDR2 is YFSETQ in the germline V gene. V lost 4 bases, J lost 0 bases, and 9 bases stayed unmatched. Written as DNA, the CDR3 is TGCGCCAGCAGCGTAGGGCCAGGGGGCGAAGCCAAAAACATTCAGTACTTC. This encodes CASSVGPGGEAKNIQYF. Using reference TRBV5-1 and TRBJ2-4 for the parts outside the CDR3, the full variable domain is KAGVTQTPRYLIKTRGQQVTLSCSPISGHRSVSWYQQTPGQGLQFLFEYFSETQRNKGNFPGRFSGRQFSNSRSEMNVSTLELGDSALYLCASSVGPGGEAKNIQYFGAGTRLSVL.

This chain joins TRBV5-4 and TRBJ2-7; TRBD1 agrees at 7 bases. This CDR3 region has 15 residues. V gave up 4 bases and J gave up 2 bases; unmatched junction bases: 9. Germline V gives CDR1 SGHNT, CDR2 YYREEE (reference sequence). The CDR3 nucleotides read TGTGCCAGCAGCCTTAAACAGGGGACCCCCTACGAGCAGTACTTC. Translation: CASSLKQGTPYEQYF.

The chain is built from TRBV7-2 and TRBJ1-5; D is possibly TRBD1 (5 bases). V was cut by 4 bases and J by 7 bases, with 11 bases left in between. The CDR3 has 13 amino acids. Germline V gene data show CDR1 as SGHTA and CDR2 as FQGNSA. The DNA of the CDR3 is TGTGCCAGCAGCTCCGACAGAAGCCAGCCCCAGCATTTT. Translation gives CASSSDRSQPQHF.

This clonotype was detected only a few times. This chain uses TRBV7-8 with TRBJ2-4; D is undetermined. Germline lookup yields CDR1 SGHVS and CDR2 FQNEAQ. The V and J ends lost 0 bases and 10 bases respectively, with 10 bases between them. The CDR3 contains 13 residues. CDR3 nucleotides: TGTGCCAGCAGCTTAGCTCTCGGCGAAATTCAGTACTTC. It codes for CASSLALGEIQYF.

The V and J genes are TRBV2 and TRBJ2-3; 14 bases are a match to TRBD2. The V gene end was trimmed by 7 bases and the J gene end by 6 bases; junction bases not matched to a gene: 9. The CDR3 is made up of 16 amino acids. From germline, CDR1 is SNHLY and CDR2 FYNNEI. This CDR3 reads CASTRLAGGPSDTQYF. The CDR3 DNA follows: TGTGCCAGCACCCGACTAGCGGGGGGGCCTTCTGATACGCAGTATTTT. The full variable domain, completed using reference TRBV2 and TRBJ2-3, is EPEVTQTPSHQVTQMGQEVILRCVPISNHLYFYWYRQILGQKVEFLVSFYNNEISEKSEIFDDQFSVERPDGSNFTLKIRSTKLEDSAMYFCASTRLAGGPSDTQYFGPGTRLTVL.

This clonotype has ten or more counts. The chain uses TRBV18 and TRBJ2-1; D is perhaps TRBD2 (6 bases). Germline assignment: CDR1 KGHSH and CDR2 LQKENI. V shed 1 base and J shed 12 bases, with 16 bases lying between them. This CDR3 comprises 14 residues. The DNA for the CDR3 is TGTGCCAGCTCACCACAGGATGGGGCCGGGGGGCAGTTCTTC. It yields the protein CASSPQDGAGGQFF.

This clonotype was observed a few times. This sequence joins TRBV6-5 and TRBJ2-3, with 11 nucleotides matching TRBD2. V trimming: 7 bases; J trimming: 3 bases; junction bases outside the gene matches: 9. Germline V gene data show CDR1 as MNHEY and CDR2 as SVGAGI. The CDR3 covers 16 residues. CDR3 coding DNA: TGTGCCAGCACCCCTCTAGCGGGGGGCACGACAGATACGCAGTATTTT. Translation: CASTPLAGGTTDTQYF.

The CDR3 spells CASRSLGRQGETYEQYF. The CDR3 coding sequence is TGTGCCAGCAGGAGTTTAGGGAGACAGGGCGAGACCTACGAGCAGTACTTC. The genes are TRBV13 and TRBJ2-7, with 7 positions matching TRBD1. The CDR3 is 17 residues long. CDR1 and CDR2 (germline): PRHDT, FYEKMQ (reference sequence). Losses at the gene ends were 6 bases for V and 2 bases for J; bases not matched to a gene: 16.

This chain links TRBV4-2 with TRBJ1-4, with D uncertain. The CDR3 length is 17 residues. Looked up from germline, CDR1 is LGHNA and CDR2 is YNFKEQ. Trimming shortened V by 0 bases and J by 4 bases, and 15 bases separated the two germline ends. The CDR3 loop reads CASSQERAKGYNEKLFF. Written as DNA, the CDR3 is TGTGCCAGCAGCCAAGAACGGGCGAAAGGGTATAATGAAAAACTGTTTTTT.

This clonotype was seen only a few times. The chain couples TRBV4-3 to TRBJ1-4; perhaps TRBD1 as D (6 bases). Germline loops: CDR1 LGHNA, CDR2 YSLEER. The V end was cut by 0 bases, the J end by 0 bases, with 20 bases between. The CDR3 runs 20 residues. The DNA for the CDR3 is TGCGCCAGCAGCCAAGAGAGTTTGGACAGCCGTATTGCAACTAATGAAAAACTGTTTTTT. Its protein product is CASSQESLDSRIATNEKLFF.

V is TRBV20-1 and J is TRBJ2-7, with D perhaps given as TRBD1 or TRBD2 (5 bases each). Trimming pared 5 bases from V and 0 bases from J, leaving 14 bases between. This CDR3 comprises 14 residues. Germline V gives CDR1 DFQATT, CDR2 SNEGSKA (reference sequence). The CDR3 is CSARDQASSYEQYV. The CDR3 bases are TGCAGTGCTCGGGACCAGGCGAGCTCCTACGAGCAGTACGTC.

Here the CDR3 DNA reads TGCGCCAGCACTGAACAGGGGGCGAGCTACACCTTC. Its translation is CASTEQGASYTF. The chain is built from TRBV5-1 and TRBJ1-2; 9 nucleotides align to TRBD1. This CDR3 spans 12 amino acids. The V gene end was trimmed by 6 bases and the J gene end by 9 bases; junction bases not matched to a gene: 6. Germline-derived CDR1 and CDR2 are SGHRS and YFSETQ.

There are a few counts of this clonotype. The gene calls are TRBV4-3 and TRBJ2-2, with no clear D. This CDR3 is 14 amino acids long. Germline V gives CDR1 LGHNA, CDR2 YSLEER. Between the trimmed V and J ends, which lost 6 bases and 1 base, there was a span of 9 bases. The CDR3 sequence is CASSRTMNTGELFF. The CDR3 nucleotides read TGCGCCAGCAGTCGGACCATGAACACCGGGGAGCTGTTTTTT.

The rearrangement links TRBV19 to TRBJ1-6; D might be TRBD1 (6 bases). This CDR3 has 14 residues. The germline V gene encodes CDR1 LNHDA and CDR2 SQIVND (reference sequence). Trimming stripped 7 bases from V and 8 bases from J, with 15 bases between. The CDR3 region is CASTSWGADSPLHF. For the CDR3, the DNA is TGTGCCAGTACCTCGTGGGGGGCAGATTCACCCCTCCACTTT.